This T cell receptor (beta chain) was sequenced during a study of blood T cells in healthy people across ages. Points from the study as a whole: In older individuals, TCR beta diversity per million T cells was lower, falling roughly linearly with age.

Germline V gene data show CDR1 as SGDLS and CDR2 as YYNGEE. The CDR3 spans 13 residues. Trimming removed 2 bases at V and 9 bases at J, with 12 bases between. This clonotype was observed a handful of times. The antigen is not known. With a J-beta primer mix and a sample-barcoded 5' primer, a second PCR ran about 7 to 11 cycles. TCRdb processed the 5' RACE reads anew with MiXCR; each CDR3 protein has one entry. The sample lists approximately 900,000 distinct CDR3 sequences; 29% were seen once. These data were likewise used in another study, on T cells of mothers and their children. From that paper: A few healthy Caucasian mothers and their six children donated.

The V gene is TRBV9, the J gene TRBJ2-1, with D maybe TRBD1 (7 bases). The sequenced material came from blood. This clonotype was obtained from a woman in her thirties or forties in good health. The CDR3 is CASSVNRGGEQFF. CDR3 sequence (DNA): TGTGCCAGCAGCGTGAACAGGGGAGGTGAGCAGTTCTTC.